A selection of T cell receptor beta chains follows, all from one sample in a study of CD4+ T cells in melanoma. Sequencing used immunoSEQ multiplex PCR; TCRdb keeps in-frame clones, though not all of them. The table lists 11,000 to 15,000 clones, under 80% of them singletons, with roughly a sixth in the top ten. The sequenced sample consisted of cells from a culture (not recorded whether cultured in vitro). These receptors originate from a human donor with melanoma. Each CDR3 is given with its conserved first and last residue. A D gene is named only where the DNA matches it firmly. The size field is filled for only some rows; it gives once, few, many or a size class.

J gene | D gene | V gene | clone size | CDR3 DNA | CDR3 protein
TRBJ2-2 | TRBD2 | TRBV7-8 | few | TGTGCCAGCAGCCAACGGTGGGAGGGCGCGAACACCGGGGAGCTGTTTTTT | CASSQRWEGANTGELFF
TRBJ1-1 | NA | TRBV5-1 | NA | TGCGCCAGCAGCCGATTGGACGGCGCTGAAGCTTTCTTT | CASSRLDGAEAFF
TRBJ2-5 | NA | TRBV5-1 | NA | TGCGCCAGCAGCTGGCAGGGTATACAAGAGACCCAGTACTTC | CASSWQGIQETQYF
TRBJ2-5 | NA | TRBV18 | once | TGTGCCAGCTCACCACTGCGGGGGCAGGGTCGGTTACCTCTGTACCAAGAGACCCAGTACTTC | CASSPLRGQGRLPLYQETQYF
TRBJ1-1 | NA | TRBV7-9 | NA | TGTGCTAGCAGCAGAGACAGAGGCACTGAAGCTTTCTTT | CASSRDRGTEAFF
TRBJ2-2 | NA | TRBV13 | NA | TGTGCCAGCAAGACGTGGGACACCGGGGAGCTGTTTTTT | CASKTWDTGELFF
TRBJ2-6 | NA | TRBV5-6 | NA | TGTGCCAGCAGCTTGGTGGAGGCTAGCTCTGGGGCCAACGTCCTGACTTTC | CASSLVEASSGANVLTF
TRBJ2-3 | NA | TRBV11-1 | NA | TGTGCCAGCACATTACAGTTCGCAGATACGCAGTATTTT | CASTLQFADTQYF
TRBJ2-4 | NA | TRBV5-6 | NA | TGTGCCAGCAGCAACAGGAGGGGGCTCGGAAACATTCAGTACTTC | CASSNRRGLGNIQYF
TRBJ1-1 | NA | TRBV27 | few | TGTGCCAGCAGGAAAGGTACTGGAGCAGGGAACACTGAAGCTTTCTTT | CASRKGTGAGNTEAFF
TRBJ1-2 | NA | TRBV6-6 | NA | TGTGCCAGCAGTTACGGGACGGCTCTTAACTACACCTTC | CASSYGTALNYTF
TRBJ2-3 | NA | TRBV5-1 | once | TGCGCCAGCAGCTTGGCCGCGGGTGCCACTAGCACAGATACGCAGTATTTT | CASSLAAGATSTDTQYF
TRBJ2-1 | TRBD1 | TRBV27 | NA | TGTGCCAGCAGTTTATTGTCCGGGACAGGCCAAAATGAGCAGTTCTTC | CASSLLSGTGQNEQFF
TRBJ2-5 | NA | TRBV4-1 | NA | TGCGCCAGCAGCCAAGGTTTCAGGCAAGAGACCCAGTACTTC | CASSQGFRQETQYF
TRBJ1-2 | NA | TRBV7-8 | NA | TGTGCCAGCAGCCAAGATATCCGGGACACACGTCATGGCTACACCTTC | CASSQDIRDTRHGYTF
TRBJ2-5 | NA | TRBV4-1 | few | TGCGCCAGCAGCTCCTGGGAGGACCAAGAGACCCAGTACTTC | CASSSWEDQETQYF
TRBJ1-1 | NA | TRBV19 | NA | TGTGCCAGTCAGAAGGGTGCTGAAGCTTTCTTT | CASQKGAEAFF
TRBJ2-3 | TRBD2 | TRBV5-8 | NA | TGTGCCAGCAGCGTGGGGACTAGCGGGGTCCCTAGCACAGATACGCAGTATTTT | CASSVGTSGVPSTDTQYF
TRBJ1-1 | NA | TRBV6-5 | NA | TGTGCCAGCAGAAAGGGCGTGCGGGCTTTCTTT | CASRKGVRAFF
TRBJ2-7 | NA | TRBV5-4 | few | TGTGCCAGCAGCTACACAGGGAAAGCCTACGAGCAGTACTTC | CASSYTGKAYEQYF
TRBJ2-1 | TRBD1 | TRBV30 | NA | TGTGCCTGGAGTTCGACAGGGGGCCTTCAGAATGAGCAGTTCTTC | CAWSSTGGLQNEQFF
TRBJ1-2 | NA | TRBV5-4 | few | TGTGCCAGCAGCTCAGATGACAGGTCCTTGTCGGGCTACACCTTC | CASSSDDRSLSGYTF